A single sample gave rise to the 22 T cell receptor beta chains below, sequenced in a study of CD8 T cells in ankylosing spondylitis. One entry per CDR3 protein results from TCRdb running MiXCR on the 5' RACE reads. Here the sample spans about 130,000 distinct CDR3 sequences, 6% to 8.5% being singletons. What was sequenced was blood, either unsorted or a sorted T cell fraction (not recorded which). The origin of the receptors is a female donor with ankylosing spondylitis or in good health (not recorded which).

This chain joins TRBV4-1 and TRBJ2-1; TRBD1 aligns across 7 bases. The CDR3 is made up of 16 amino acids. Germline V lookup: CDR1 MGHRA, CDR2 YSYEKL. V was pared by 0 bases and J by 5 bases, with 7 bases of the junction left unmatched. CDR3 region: CASSQDGAGGNNEQFF. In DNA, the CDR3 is TGCGCCAGCAGCCAAGATGGGGCAGGGGGTAACAATGAGCAGTTCTTC.

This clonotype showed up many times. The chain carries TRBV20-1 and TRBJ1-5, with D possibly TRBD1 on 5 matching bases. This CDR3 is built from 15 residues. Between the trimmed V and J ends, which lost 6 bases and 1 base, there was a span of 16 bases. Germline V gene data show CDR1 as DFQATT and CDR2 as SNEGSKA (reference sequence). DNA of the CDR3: TGCAGTGCGAGAAGGGAGGGGACGAGCAATCAGCCCCAGCATTTT. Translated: CSARREGTSNQPQHF.

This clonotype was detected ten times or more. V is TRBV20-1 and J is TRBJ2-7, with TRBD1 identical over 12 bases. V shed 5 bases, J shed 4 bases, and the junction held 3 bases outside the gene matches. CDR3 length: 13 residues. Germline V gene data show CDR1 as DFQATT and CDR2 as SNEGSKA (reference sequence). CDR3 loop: CSALGQGAYEQYF. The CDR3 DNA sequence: TGCAGTGCTCTGGGACAGGGGGCTTACGAGCAGTACTTC.

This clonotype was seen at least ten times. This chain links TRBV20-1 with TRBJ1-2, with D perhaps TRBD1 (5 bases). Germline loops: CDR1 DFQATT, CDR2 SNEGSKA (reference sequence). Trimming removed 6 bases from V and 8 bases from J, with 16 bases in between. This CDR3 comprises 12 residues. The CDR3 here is CSAPRGNLGYTF. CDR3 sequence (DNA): TGCAGTGCCCCGAGGGGAAATTTAGGCTACACCTTC.

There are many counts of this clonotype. The CDR3 reads CASSFGLAGGQYEQYF. The DNA of the CDR3 is TGTGCCAGCAGCTTCGGACTAGCGGGGGGGCAGTACGAGCAGTACTTC. This sequence joins TRBV3-1 and TRBJ2-7; 15 positions agree with TRBD2. Germline V lookup: CDR1 LGHDT, CDR2 YNNKEL (reference sequence). The CDR3 covers 16 residues. Trimming removed 5 bases from V and 4 bases from J; junction bases left unmatched: 6.

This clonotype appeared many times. The CDR3 reads CASSLGDTRYEQYF. The CDR3 nucleotides are TGTGCCAGCAGTTTGGGGGACACCCGCTACGAGCAGTACTTC. V usage is TRBV27 and J usage is TRBJ2-7, with D perhaps matching TRBD1 (6 bases). Trimming removed 3 bases from V and 3 bases from J, with 12 bases in between. The CDR3 spans 14 residues. The V gene's germline CDR1 is MNHEY and CDR2 SMNVEV (reference sequence).

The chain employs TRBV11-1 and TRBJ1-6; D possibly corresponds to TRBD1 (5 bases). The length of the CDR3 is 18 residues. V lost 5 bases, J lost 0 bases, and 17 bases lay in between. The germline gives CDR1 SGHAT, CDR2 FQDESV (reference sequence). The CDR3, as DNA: TGTGCCAGCAGCGGAGGGTGGGGGGTCAGCTCCTATAATTCACCCCTCCACTTT. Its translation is CASSGGWGVSSYNSPLHF.

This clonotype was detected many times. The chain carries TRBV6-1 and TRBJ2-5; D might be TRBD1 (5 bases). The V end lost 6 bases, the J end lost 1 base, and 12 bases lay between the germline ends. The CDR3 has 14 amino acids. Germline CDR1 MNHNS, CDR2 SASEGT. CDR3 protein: CASRSDSAQETQYF. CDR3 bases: TGTGCCAGCAGATCCGACAGCGCCCAAGAGACCCAGTACTTC.

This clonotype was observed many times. CDR3 bases: TGTGCTAGTGGTTCCGGGACAGTCTATGGCTACACCTTC. The encoded protein is CASGSGTVYGYTF. The chain joins TRBV12-5 to TRBJ1-2, with 7 nucleotides matching TRBD1. Trimming removed 4 bases from V and 4 bases from J; junction bases left unmatched: 3. This CDR3 comprises 13 residues. The V gene's germline CDR1 is LGHNT and CDR2 FRNRAP.

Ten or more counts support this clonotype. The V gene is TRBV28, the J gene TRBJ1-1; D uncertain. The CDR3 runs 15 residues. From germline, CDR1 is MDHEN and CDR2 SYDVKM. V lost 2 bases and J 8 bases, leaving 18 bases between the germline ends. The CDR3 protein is CASSLVLGGSREAFF. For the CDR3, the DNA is TGTGCCAGCAGTTTAGTGTTGGGAGGGAGCAGGGAAGCTTTCTTT.

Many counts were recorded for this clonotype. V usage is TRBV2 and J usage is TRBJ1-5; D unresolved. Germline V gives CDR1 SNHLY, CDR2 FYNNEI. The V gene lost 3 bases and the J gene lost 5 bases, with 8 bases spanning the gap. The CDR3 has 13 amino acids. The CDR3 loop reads CASSDSRDQPQHF. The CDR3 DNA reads TGTGCCAGCAGTGATTCTAGGGATCAGCCCCAGCATTTT. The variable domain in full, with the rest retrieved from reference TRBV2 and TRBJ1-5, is EPEVTQTPSHQVTQMGQEVILRCVPISNHLYFYWYRQILGQKVEFLVSFYNNEISEKSEIFDDQFSVERPDGSNFTLKIRSTKLEDSAMYFCASSDSRDQPQHFGDGTRLSIL.

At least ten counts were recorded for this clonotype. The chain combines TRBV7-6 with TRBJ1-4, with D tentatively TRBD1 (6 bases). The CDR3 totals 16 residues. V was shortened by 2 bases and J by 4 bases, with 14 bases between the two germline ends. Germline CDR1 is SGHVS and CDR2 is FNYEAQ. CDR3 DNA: TGTGCCAGCAGCTTACTTGGGGGCAGGGATAATGAAAAACTGTTTTTT. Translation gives CASSLLGGRDNEKLFF.

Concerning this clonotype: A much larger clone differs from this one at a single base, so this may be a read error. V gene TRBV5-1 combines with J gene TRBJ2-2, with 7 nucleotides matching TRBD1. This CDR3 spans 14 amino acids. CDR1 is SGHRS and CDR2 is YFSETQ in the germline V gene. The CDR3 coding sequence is TGCACCAGCAGCCGGGACAGTTCGTCCGGGGAGCTGTTTTTT. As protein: CTSSRDSSSGELFF.

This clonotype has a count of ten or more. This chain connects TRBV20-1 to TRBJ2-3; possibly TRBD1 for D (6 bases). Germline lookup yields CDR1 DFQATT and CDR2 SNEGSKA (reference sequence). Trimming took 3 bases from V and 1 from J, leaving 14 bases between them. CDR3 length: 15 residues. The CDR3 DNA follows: TGCAGTGCTAGGCGCTCAGGGGTTGGCACAGATACGCAGTATTTT. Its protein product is CSARRSGVGTDTQYF.

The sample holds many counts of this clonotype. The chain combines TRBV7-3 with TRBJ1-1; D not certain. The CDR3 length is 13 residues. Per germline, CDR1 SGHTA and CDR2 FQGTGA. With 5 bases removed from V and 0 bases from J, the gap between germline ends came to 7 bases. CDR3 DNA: TGTGCCAGCAGCGTGTCTGTGAACACTGAAGCTTTCTTT. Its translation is CASSVSVNTEAFF.

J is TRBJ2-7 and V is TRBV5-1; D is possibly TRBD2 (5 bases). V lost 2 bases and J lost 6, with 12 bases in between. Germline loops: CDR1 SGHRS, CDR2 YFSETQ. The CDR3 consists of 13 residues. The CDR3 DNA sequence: TGCGCCAGCAGCTTATATGAGGGCCGCGAGCAGTACTTC. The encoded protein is CASSLYEGREQYF.

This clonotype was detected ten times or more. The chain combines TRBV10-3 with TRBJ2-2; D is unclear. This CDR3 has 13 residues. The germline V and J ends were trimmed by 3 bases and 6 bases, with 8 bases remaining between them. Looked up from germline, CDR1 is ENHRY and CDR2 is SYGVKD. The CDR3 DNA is TGTGCCATCAGTGACCCCGGGTCCGGGGAGCTGTTTTTT. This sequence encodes CAISDPGSGELFF.

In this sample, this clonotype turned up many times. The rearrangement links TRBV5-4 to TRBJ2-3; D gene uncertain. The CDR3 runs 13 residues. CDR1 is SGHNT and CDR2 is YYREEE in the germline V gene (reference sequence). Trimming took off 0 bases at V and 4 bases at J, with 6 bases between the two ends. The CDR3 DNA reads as TGTGCCAGCAGCTTGGTCGAGGCAGATACGCAGTATTTT. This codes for CASSLVEADTQYF.

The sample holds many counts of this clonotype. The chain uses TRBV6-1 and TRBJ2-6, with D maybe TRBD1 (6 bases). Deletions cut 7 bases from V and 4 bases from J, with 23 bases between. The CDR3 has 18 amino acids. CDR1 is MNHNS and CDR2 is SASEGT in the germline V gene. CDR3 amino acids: CASNPGTPLSRGANVLTF. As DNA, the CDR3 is TGTGCCAGCAACCCCGGGACACCCCTTTCAAGAGGGGCCAACGTCCTGACTTTC.

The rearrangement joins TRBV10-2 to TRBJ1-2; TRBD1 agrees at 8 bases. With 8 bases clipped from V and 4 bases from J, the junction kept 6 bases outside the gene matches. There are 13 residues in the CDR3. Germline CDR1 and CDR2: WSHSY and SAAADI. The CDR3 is CASGRQGIYGYTF. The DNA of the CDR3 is TGCGCCAGCGGACGACAGGGGATCTATGGCTACACCTTC.

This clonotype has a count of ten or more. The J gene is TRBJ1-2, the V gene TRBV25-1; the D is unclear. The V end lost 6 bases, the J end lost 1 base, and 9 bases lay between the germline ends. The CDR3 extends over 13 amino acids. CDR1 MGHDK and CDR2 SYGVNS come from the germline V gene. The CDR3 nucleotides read TGTGCCAGCAGCCAGACGATTAACTATGGCTACACCTTC. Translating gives CASSQTINYGYTF.

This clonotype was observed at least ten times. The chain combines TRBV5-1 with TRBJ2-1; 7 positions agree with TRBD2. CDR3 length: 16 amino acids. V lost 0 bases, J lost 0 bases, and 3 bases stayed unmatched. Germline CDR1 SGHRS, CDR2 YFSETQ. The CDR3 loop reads CASSLVRTSSYNEQFF. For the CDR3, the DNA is TGCGCCAGCAGCTTGGTTCGGACTAGCTCCTACAATGAGCAGTTCTTC. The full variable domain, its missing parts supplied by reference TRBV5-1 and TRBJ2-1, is KAGVTQTPRYLIKTRGQQVTLSCSPISGHRSVSWYQQTPGQGLQFLFEYFSETQRNKGNFPGRFSGRQFSNSRSEMNVSTLELGDSALYLCASSLVRTSSYNEQFFGPGTRLTVL.